One T cell receptor (beta chain) is described in this entry. Original processing notes: Counts of nucleated cells, estimated from reference gene primer amplification, were obtained. The repertoire was sequenced with immunoSEQ multiplex PCR; TCRdb's copy has only in-frame clones and lacks some. D and trimming come from the DNA, and the V and J calls and clone size come from that table. The data show 350,000 to 450,000 clones, approximately 89% seen once. Trimming at V came to 0 bases and at J to 10 bases, leaving 4 bases not matched to a gene. Germline V gene sequence: CDR1 SGDLS, CDR2 YYNGEE. The CDR3 contains 14 residues. The study assigned cohorts using participant-reported clinical history. These data belong to a study of blood T cell repertoires in COVID-19. For the study at large: The cDNA or gDNA used as material had been derived from T cells, B-cell-depleted T cells, or PBMCs.

Sequencing used PBMCs or T cells enriched from blood (not recorded which). The TCR was taken from a middle-aged man in a cohort exposed to, infected with or recovered from COVID-19 (not recorded which). The V call is TRBV9, the J call TRBJ2-1; TRBD1 matches at 10 bases. Here the CDR3 reads CASSVGDRGWEQFF. The CDR3 DNA follows: TGTGCCAGCAGCGTAGGGGACAGGGGATGGGAGCAGTTCTTC.